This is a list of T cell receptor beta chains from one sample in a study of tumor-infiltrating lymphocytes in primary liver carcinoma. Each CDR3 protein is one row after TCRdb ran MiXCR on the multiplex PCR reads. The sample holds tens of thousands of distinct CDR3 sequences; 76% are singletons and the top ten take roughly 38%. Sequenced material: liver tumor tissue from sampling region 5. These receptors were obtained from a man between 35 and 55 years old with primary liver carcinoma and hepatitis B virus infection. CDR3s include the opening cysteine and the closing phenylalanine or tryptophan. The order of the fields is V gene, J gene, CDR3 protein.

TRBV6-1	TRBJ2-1	CSSRGTSGTYNEQFF
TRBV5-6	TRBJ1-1	CASSSYSMGQTSEAFF
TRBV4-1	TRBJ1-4	CACSQHRAIIEKLFF
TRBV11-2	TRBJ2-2	CASSLDGAGNTGELFF
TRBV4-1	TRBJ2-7	CASSQTPVYEQYF
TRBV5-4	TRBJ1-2	CASSGDRGLRDYIF
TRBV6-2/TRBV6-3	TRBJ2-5	CASSLKVAGGPGETQYF
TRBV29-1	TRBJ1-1	CSVSTGQGALSTEAFF
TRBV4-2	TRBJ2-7	CASSYGTGGAGEQYF
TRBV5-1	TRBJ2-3	CVSSEGYPTDTQYF
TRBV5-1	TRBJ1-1	CASSLDRNTEAFF